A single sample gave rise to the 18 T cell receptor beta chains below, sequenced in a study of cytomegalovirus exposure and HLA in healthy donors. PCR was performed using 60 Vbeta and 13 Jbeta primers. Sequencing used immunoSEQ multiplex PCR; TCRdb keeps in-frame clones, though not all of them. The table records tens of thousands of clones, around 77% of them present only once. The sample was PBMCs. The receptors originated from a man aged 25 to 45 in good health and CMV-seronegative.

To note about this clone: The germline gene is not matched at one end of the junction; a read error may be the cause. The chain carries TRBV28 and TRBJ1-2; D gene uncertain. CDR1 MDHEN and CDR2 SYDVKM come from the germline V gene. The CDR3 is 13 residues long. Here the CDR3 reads CASTSPVDYGHTF. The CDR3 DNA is TGTGCCAGCACCTCTCCCGTAGACTATGGCCACACCTTC.

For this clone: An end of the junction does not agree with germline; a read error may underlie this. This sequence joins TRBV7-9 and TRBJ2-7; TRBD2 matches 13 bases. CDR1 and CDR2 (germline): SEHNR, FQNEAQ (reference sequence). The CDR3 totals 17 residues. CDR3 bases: TGTTCCAGCAGCTTAGCCCTACTAGCGGGAGGGCCCTACGAGCAGTACTTC. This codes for CSSSLALLAGGPYEQYF.

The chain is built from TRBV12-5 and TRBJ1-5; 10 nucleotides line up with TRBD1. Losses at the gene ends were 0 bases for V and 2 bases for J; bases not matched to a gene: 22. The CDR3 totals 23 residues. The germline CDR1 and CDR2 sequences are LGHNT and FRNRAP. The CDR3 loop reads CASGLVNGVRDRGLCPGNQPQHF. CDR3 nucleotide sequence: TGTGCTAGTGGTTTGGTAAATGGTGTGCGGGACAGGGGCCTCTGCCCGGGCAATCAGCCCCAGCATTTT.

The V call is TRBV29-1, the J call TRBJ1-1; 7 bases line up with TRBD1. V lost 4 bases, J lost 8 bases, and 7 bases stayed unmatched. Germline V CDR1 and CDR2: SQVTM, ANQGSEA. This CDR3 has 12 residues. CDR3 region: CSVGRTGEEAFF. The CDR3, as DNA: TGCAGCGTTGGCCGGACAGGCGAAGAAGCTTTCTTT.

In DNA form, the CDR3 reads TGTGCCAGCAGTTTGGCAGGGGTATATCAGCCCCAGCATTTT. Amino acids: CASSLAGVYQPQHF. This chain uses TRBV6-6 with TRBJ1-5; weak D call: TRBD1 (6 bases). Germline V gives CDR1 MNHNY, CDR2 SVGAGI (reference sequence). The V gene lost 4 bases and the J gene lost 5 bases, with 12 bases spanning the gap. CDR3 length equals 14 residues.

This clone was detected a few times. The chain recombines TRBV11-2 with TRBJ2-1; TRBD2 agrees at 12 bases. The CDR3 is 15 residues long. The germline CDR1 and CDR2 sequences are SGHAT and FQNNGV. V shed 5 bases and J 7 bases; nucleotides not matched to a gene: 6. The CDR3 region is CASSPRLAGANEQFF. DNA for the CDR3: TGTGCCAGCAGCCCCCGACTAGCGGGAGCAAATGAGCAGTTCTTC. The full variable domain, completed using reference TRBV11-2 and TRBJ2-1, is EAGVAQSPRYKIIEKRQSVAFWCNPISGHATLYWYQQILGQGPKLLIQFQNNGVVDDSQLPKDRFSAERLKGVDSTLKIQPAKLEDSAVYLCASSPRLAGANEQFFGPGTRLTVL.

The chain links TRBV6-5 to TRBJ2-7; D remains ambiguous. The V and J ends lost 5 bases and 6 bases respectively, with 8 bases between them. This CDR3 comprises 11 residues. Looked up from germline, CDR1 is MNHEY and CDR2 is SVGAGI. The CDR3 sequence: CASSQSGEQYF. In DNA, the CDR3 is TGTGCCAGCAGTCAATCAGGCGAGCAGTACTTC.

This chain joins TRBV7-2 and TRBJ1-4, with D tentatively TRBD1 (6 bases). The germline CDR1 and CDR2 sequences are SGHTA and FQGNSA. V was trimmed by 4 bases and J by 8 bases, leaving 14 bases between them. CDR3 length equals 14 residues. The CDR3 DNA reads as TGTGCCAGCAGCTCCCCCAGGGGAGCGGAAAAACTGTTTTTT. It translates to CASSSPRGAEKLFF.

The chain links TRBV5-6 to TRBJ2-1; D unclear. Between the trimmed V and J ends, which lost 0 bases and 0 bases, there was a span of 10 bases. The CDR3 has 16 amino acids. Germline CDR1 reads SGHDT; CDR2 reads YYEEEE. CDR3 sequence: CASSLDEAGSYNEQFF. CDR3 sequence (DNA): TGTGCCAGCAGCTTGGATGAGGCCGGCTCCTACAATGAGCAGTTCTTC.

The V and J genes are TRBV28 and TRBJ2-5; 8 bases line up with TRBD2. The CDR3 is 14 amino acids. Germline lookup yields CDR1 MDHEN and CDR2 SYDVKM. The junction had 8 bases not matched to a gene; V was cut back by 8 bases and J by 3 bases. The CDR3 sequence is CASRGGGTEETQYF. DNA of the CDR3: TGTGCCAGCCGCGGCGGGGGGACTGAAGAGACCCAGTACTTC.

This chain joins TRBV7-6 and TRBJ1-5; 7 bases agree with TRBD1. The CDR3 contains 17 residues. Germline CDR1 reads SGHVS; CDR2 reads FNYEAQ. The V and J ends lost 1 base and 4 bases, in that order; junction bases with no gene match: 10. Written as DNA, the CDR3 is TGTGCCAGCAGCTTAGGAAGGCCAGGGACAGTGAATCAGCCCCAGCATTTT. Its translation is CASSLGRPGTVNQPQHF.

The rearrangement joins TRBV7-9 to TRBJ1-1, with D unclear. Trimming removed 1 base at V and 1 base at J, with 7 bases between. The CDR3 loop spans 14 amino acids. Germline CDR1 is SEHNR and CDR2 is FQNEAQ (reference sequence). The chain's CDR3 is CASSLVFQNTEAFF. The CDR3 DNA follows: TGTGCCAGCAGCTTAGTTTTCCAGAACACTGAAGCTTTCTTT.

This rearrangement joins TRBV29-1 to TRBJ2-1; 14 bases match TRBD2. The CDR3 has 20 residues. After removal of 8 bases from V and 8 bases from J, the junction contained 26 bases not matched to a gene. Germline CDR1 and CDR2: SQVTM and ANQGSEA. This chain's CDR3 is CSLKGQGARTSGGPLDEQFF. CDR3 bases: TGCAGCCTTAAGGGACAGGGGGCTCGGACTAGCGGGGGGCCCCTTGATGAGCAGTTCTTC.

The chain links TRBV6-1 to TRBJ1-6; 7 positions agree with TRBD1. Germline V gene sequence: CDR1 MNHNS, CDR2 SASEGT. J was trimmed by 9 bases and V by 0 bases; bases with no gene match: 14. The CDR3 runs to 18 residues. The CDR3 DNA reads TGTGCCAGCAGTGAAGCGTCTGTGTTCCGGGACAGTCCTTCACCCCTCCACTTT. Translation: CASSEASVFRDSPSPLHF.

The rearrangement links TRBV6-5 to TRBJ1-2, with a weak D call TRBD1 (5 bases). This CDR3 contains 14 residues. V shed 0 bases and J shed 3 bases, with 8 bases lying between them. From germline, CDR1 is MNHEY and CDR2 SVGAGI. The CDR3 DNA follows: TGTGCCAGCAGTTACTCGGGGCAGTACTATGGCTACACCTTC. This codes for CASSYSGQYYGYTF.

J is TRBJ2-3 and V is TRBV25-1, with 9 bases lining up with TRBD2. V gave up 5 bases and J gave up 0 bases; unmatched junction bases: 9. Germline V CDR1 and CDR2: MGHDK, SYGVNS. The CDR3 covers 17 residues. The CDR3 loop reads CASSRASGTSSTDTQYF. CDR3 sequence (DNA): TGTGCCAGCAGTAGGGCTAGCGGGACCTCTAGCACAGATACGCAGTATTTT. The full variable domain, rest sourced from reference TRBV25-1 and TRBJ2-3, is EADIYQTPRYLVIGTGKKITLECSQTMGHDKMYWYQQDPGMELHLIHYSYGVNSTEKGDLSSESTVSRIRTEHFPLTLESARPSHTSQYLCASSRASGTSSTDTQYFGPGTRLTVL.

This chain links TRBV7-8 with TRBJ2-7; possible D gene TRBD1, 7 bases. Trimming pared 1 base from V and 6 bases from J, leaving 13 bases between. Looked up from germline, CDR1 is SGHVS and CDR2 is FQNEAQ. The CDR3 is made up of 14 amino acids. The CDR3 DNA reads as TGTGCCAGCAGCTTAGAAACCCAGGGGGGCGAGCAGTACTTC. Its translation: CASSLETQGGEQYF.

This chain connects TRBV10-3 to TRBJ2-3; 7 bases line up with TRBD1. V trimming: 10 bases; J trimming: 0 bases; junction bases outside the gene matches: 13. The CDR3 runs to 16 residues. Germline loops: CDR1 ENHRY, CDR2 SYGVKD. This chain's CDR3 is CATRSTGVPSTDTQYF. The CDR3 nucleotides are TGTGCCACCCGATCCACAGGGGTTCCTAGCACAGATACGCAGTATTTT.